The 19 T cell receptor beta chains reported below all come from one sample, sequenced in a study of OX40 agonist ivuxolimab in advanced cancers. The table came from immunoSEQ multiplex PCR; TCRdb's copy has only in-frame clones and leaves some out. The repertoire includes about 100,000 clones, about nine tenths of them detected once, and about 0.31% sits in the top ten. Material: CD4+ or CD8+ T cells sorted from blood, obtained in a trial of the OX40 agonist ivuxolimab. All receptors derive from an adult with an advanced solid tumor such as melanoma, head and neck, liver or kidney cancer.

The chain has TRBV7-9 and TRBJ2-5; 8 bases fit TRBD1. The CDR3 extends over 17 amino acids. The germline V gene encodes CDR1 SEHNR and CDR2 FQNEAQ (reference sequence). Trimming took 6 bases from V and 4 from J; bases not matched to a gene: 16. CDR3 coding DNA: TGTGCCAGCAGGTCACAGGGGGGCAGAAAACCTGCAGAGACCCAGTACTTC. Translation: CASRSQGGRKPAETQYF. Supplemented by reference TRBV7-9 and TRBJ2-5, the full variable domain reads DTGVSQNPRHKITKRGQNVTFRCDPISEHNRLYWYRQTLGQGPEFLTYFQNEAQLEKSRLLSDRFSAERPKGSFSTLEIQRTEQGDSAMYLCASRSQGGRKPAETQYFGPGTRLLVL.

The V gene is TRBV7-9, the J gene TRBJ2-7; the D gene is possibly TRBD1 (6 bases). CDR1 SEHNR and CDR2 FQNEAQ come from the germline V gene (reference sequence). The ends were cut back, 8 bases at V and 1 base at J, with 12 bases in the middle. This CDR3 contains 13 residues. CDR3 coding DNA: TGTGCCAGCTCCGACAGGAAATCCTACGAGCAGTACTTC. It translates to CASSDRKSYEQYF.

V is TRBV6-5 and J is TRBJ2-1; D gene ambiguous. The germline gives CDR1 MNHEY, CDR2 SVGAGI. Trimming removed 4 bases from V and 6 bases from J, with 13 bases in between. This CDR3 region has 14 residues. This chain's CDR3 is CASSSAAPTNEQFF. The CDR3 DNA reads as TGTGCCAGCAGTTCCGCGGCCCCGACCAATGAGCAGTTCTTC.

The chain couples TRBV21-1 to TRBJ1-1. TRBV21-1 is classified as a pseudogene. This CDR3 is 13 amino acids long. This CDR3 reads CASSPREDTEAFF. CDR3 sequence (DNA): TGTGCCAGCAGCCCCCGGGAAGACACTGAAGCTTTCTTT.

The chain couples TRBV28 to TRBJ2-5; D is unclear. This CDR3 is 13 amino acids long. The V gene lost 6 bases and the J gene lost 3 bases, with 11 bases spanning the gap. Germline CDR1 and CDR2: MDHEN and SYDVKM. CDR3 amino acids: CASSVAPKETQYF. The DNA of the CDR3 is TGTGCCAGCAGCGTAGCACCCAAAGAGACCCAGTACTTC.

The rearrangement uses TRBV7-2 and TRBJ2-2; D gene unclear. Germline V lookup: CDR1 SGHTA, CDR2 FQGNSA. The CDR3 runs 12 residues. V lost 5 bases and J 5 bases, leaving 6 bases between the germline ends. In DNA, the CDR3 is TGTGCCAGCAGCCAACGGACCGGGGAGCTGTTTTTT. It encodes CASSQRTGELFF.

V is TRBV10-1 and J is TRBJ2-3; D is unclear. CDR1 and CDR2 from the germline V gene are WNHNN and SYGVQD (reference sequence). This CDR3 is built from 12 residues. V shed 3 bases and J shed 1 base, with 2 bases lying between them. CDR3: CASSEGTDTQYF. As DNA, the CDR3 is TGCGCCAGCAGTGAAGGCACAGATACGCAGTATTTT.

The chain joins TRBV9 to TRBJ1-5, with 9 bases identical to TRBD1. The V gene's germline CDR1 is SGDLS and CDR2 YYNGEE. Trimming at V came to 4 bases and at J to 6 bases, leaving 5 bases not matched to a gene. The CDR3 sequence is 14 residues long. CDR3: CASSRDRDSQPQHF. The CDR3 DNA reads as TGTGCCAGCAGCCGGGACAGGGACAGTCAGCCCCAGCATTTT.

The chain couples TRBV18 to TRBJ2-1; D is ambiguous. This CDR3 contains 14 residues. V was clipped by 3 bases and J by 8 bases, with 14 bases between them. The germline gives CDR1 KGHSH, CDR2 LQKENI. In nucleotides, the CDR3 is TGTGCCAGCTCACCCCACCCCCGCTGGGATGAGCAGTTCTTC. Its translation is CASSPHPRWDEQFF.

This clone was detected once. The chain uses TRBV7-9 and TRBJ2-1; 9 positions agree with TRBD2. Trimming cost V 7 bases and J 6 bases; bases outside gene matches: 7. Per the germline V gene, CDR1 is SEHNR and CDR2 is FQNEAQ (reference sequence). This CDR3 is built from 14 residues. CDR3 loop: CASKTLSGSNEQFF. DNA for the CDR3: TGTGCCAGCAAGACCCTTAGCGGGAGCAATGAGCAGTTCTTC. Combining the CDR3 with reference TRBV7-9 and TRBJ2-1 gives the whole variable domain DTGVSQNPRHKITKRGQNVTFRCDPISEHNRLYWYRQTLGQGPEFLTYFQNEAQLEKSRLLSDRFSAERPKGSFSTLEIQRTEQGDSAMYLCASKTLSGSNEQFFGPGTRLTVL.

The chain joins TRBV5-1 to TRBJ2-5, with D tentatively TRBD1 (6 bases). V lost 3 bases, J lost 5 bases, and 11 bases lay in between. CDR1 is SGHRS, CDR2 YFSETQ, per germline. The CDR3 totals 13 residues. The chain's CDR3 is CASSSGTKETQYF. CDR3 nucleotides: TGCGCCAGCAGCTCCGGGACAAAGGAGACCCAGTACTTC.

This chain connects TRBV7-7 to TRBJ2-3; possibly TRBD2 for D (5 bases). CDR3 length: 13 amino acids. From germline, CDR1 is SSHAT and CDR2 FNYEAQ (reference sequence). Deletions cut 3 bases from V and 3 bases from J, with 7 bases between. CDR3 coding DNA: TGTGCCAGCAGCTTCACTAGAACAGATACGCAGTATTTT. This sequence encodes CASSFTRTDTQYF.

In this sample, this clone turned up once. The J gene is TRBJ1-5, the V gene TRBV7-2, with D hard to call. Trimming shortened V by 1 base and J by 3 bases, and 7 bases separated the two germline ends. Germline loops: CDR1 SGHTA, CDR2 FQGNSA. The CDR3 runs 14 residues. CDR3 in amino acids: CASSLELINQPQHF. CDR3 bases: TGTGCCAGCAGCTTAGAACTGATCAATCAGCCCCAGCATTTT.

This chain uses TRBV5-1 with TRBJ2-3; D might be TRBD1 (5 bases). The CDR3 runs to 13 residues. Germline V lookup: CDR1 SGHRS, CDR2 YFSETQ. V lost 3 bases to trimming and J lost 3 bases, with 8 bases between them. DNA of the CDR3: TGCGCCAGCAGCTCCCAGGGAACAGATACGCAGTATTTT. It codes for CASSSQGTDTQYF.

The J gene is TRBJ2-5, the V gene TRBV30; a weak D match, TRBD1 (6 bases). V was clipped by 4 bases and J by 5 bases, with 14 bases between them. Germline V lookup: CDR1 GTSNPN, CDR2 SVGIG (reference sequence). This CDR3 comprises 13 residues. The CDR3 protein is CAWNWGRGETQYF. The CDR3 DNA follows: TGTGCCTGGAATTGGGGGCGCGGTGAGACCCAGTACTTC.

The rearrangement uses TRBV4-1 and TRBJ1-2, with D possibly matching TRBD1 (6 bases). Trimming removed 4 bases from V and 7 bases from J, with 19 bases in between. The CDR3 loop spans 15 amino acids. Germline assignment: CDR1 MGHRA and CDR2 YSYEKL. The CDR3 DNA follows: TGCGCCAGCAGCCCCACAGGGTCCTGGGGTGGTGGCTACACCTTC. Translation: CASSPTGSWGGGYTF.

The sample holds a few counts of this clone. The chain uses TRBV18 and TRBJ2-4; no clear D gene. The germline V gene encodes CDR1 KGHSH and CDR2 LQKENI. V was clipped by 3 bases and J by 3 bases, with 9 bases between them. CDR3 length equals 14 residues. CDR3 sequence: CASSPDIYKNIQYF. The DNA for the CDR3 is TGTGCCAGCTCACCTGACATATACAAAAACATTCAGTACTTC.

The gene calls are TRBV5-1 and TRBJ2-1, with TRBD1 matching 7 bases. The CDR3 consists of 15 residues. The J segment lost 0 bases and the V segment lost 5 bases, leaving 5 bases of the junction unmatched. From germline, CDR1 is SGHRS and CDR2 YFSETQ. CDR3 DNA sequence: TGCGCCAGCAGTTCCGGGACAGCCTCCTACAATGAGCAGTTCTTC. It yields the protein CASSSGTASYNEQFF.

The chain combines TRBV10-2 with TRBJ1-1, with D unresolved. Germline lookup yields CDR1 WSHSY and CDR2 SAAADI. With 9 bases removed from V and 1 base from J, the gap between germline ends came to 9 bases. This CDR3 is 12 amino acids long. DNA of the CDR3: TGCGCCAGACCTCAAGAGAACACTGAAGCTTTCTTT. Its translation: CARPQENTEAFF.